This is a list of T cell receptor beta chains from one sample in a study of PD-L1 blockade in urothelial cancer. Measured with immunoSEQ multiplex PCR; TCRdb has only the in-frame clones, and not every one. The data show around 100,000 clones, 80% to 95% seen once. Sequences were derived from PBMCs, sampled around atezolizumab (anti-PD-L1) treatment. These receptors were obtained from a man aged 55 to 69 with urothelial cancer. The CDR3 runs from the conserved cysteine through the conserved F or W. A D gene is named only where the DNA matches it firmly. Size values are once, few and many counts, or a class for expanded clones, and some rows have none.

D gene	clone size	V gene	J gene	CDR3 protein	CDR3 DNA
TRBD1	-	TRBV7-2	TRBJ2-1	CASSLAGGTGANEQFF	TGTGCCAGCAGCTTAGCGGGGGGGACAGGGGCCAATGAGCAGTTCTTC
TRBD1	-	TRBV5-4	TRBJ2-3	CASSSRTGGSTDTQYF	TGTGCCAGCAGCTCTAGGACAGGGGGCAGCACAGATACGCAGTATTTT
-	-	TRBV10-1	TRBJ2-5	CASSDARGPQETQYF	TGCGCCAGCAGTGACGCCAGGGGACCACAAGAGACCCAGTACTTC
TRBD2	-	TRBV18	TRBJ2-1	CASSPGRDNEQFF	TGTGCCAGCTCACCAGGGAGGGACAATGAGCAGTTCTTC
-	-	TRBV9	TRBJ2-2	CASSGRQLDGELFF	TGTGCCAGCAGCGGCAGACAGTTAGACGGGGAGCTGTTTTTT
-	-	TRBV7-8	TRBJ2-7	CASSPRGQGSSYEQYF	TGTGCCAGCAGCCCCAGGGGTCAGGGGAGCTCCTACGAGCAGTACTTC
TRBD2	-	TRBV2	TRBJ2-3	CASRLRAGGPDTQYF	TGTGCCAGCAGACTTCGAGCGGGAGGGCCCGATACGCAGTATTTT
-	-	TRBV6-5	TRBJ2-3	CASSPDTNTDTQYF	TGTGCCAGCAGCCCCGACACAAACACAGATACGCAGTATTTT
-	-	TRBV20-1	TRBJ2-7	CSARRSYEQYF	TGCAGTGCCAGACGGAGTTACGAGCAGTACTTC
-	-	TRBV7-9	TRBJ2-5	CASSLWSGETQYF	TGTGCCAGCAGCTTATGGAGTGGGGAGACCCAGTACTTC
-	-	TRBV11-3	TRBJ2-1	CASSLQGRDEQFF	TGTGCCAGCAGCTTACAGGGGCGCGATGAGCAGTTCTTC
TRBD1	-	TRBV2	TRBJ1-1	CASSTGTGRSEAFF	TGTGCCAGCAGCACCGGGACAGGCCGTTCTGAAGCTTTCTTT
-	-	TRBV9	TRBJ2-7	CASSVDADRTISYEQYF	TGTGCCAGCAGCGTAGACGCTGACAGGACGATCTCCTACGAGCAGTACTTC
-	-	TRBV7-6	TRBJ2-3	CASSFGLGRADTQYF	TGTGCCAGCAGCTTCGGTCTCGGGAGAGCTGATACGCAGTATTTT
TRBD1	once	TRBV28	TRBJ2-5	CASSSIPGQRIQETQYF	TGTGCCAGCAGCTCGATCCCGGGACAGCGAATCCAAGAGACCCAGTACTTC
-	-	TRBV7-3	TRBJ2-7	CASSLFTNYEQYF	TGTGCCAGCAGCTTATTTACAAACTACGAGCAGTACTTC
TRBD1	-	TRBV27	TRBJ2-2	CASSQRQGSGELFF	TGTGCCAGCAGTCAACGACAGGGCTCCGGGGAGCTGTTTTTT
-	-	TRBV6-5	TRBJ2-7	CASSYSPTLLEQYF	TGTGCCAGCAGTTACTCGCCTACGCTTCTCGAGCAGTACTTC
TRBD1	-	TRBV10-2	TRBJ2-7	CASSGRDRGSYEQYF	TGCGCCAGCAGTGGCCGGGACAGGGGATCCTACGAGCAGTACTTC
TRBD1	-	TRBV6-1	TRBJ1-1	CASILQGADTEAFF	TGTGCCAGCATTCTACAGGGGGCAGACACTGAAGCTTTCTTT
TRBD2	-	TRBV19	TRBJ2-3	CASNPSGGTDTQYF	TGTGCCAGTAATCCAAGCGGGGGCACAGATACGCAGTATTTT
TRBD2	-	TRBV9	TRBJ2-5	CASSVSSGEKTQYF	TGTGCCAGCAGCGTATCTAGCGGGGAAAAGACCCAGTACTTC
-	-	TRBV19	TRBJ1-4	CASSNGGTNEKLFF	TGTGCCAGTAGTAATGGAGGCACTAATGAAAAACTGTTTTTT
-	-	TRBV5-5	TRBJ2-3	CASSSGLVVTDTQYF	TGTGCCAGCAGCTCGGGGTTGGTGGTTACAGATACGCAGTATTTT
-	once	TRBV27	TRBJ2-3	CASSFFSRDTQYF	TGTGCCAGCAGTTTCTTCTCTAGAGATACGCAGTATTTT
-	-	TRBV5-1	TRBJ2-2	CASSHGTGELFF	TGCGCCAGCAGTCACGGCACCGGGGAGCTGTTTTTT
TRBD2	-	TRBV5-1	TRBJ2-5	CASSPGTSRETQYF	TGCGCCAGCAGCCCCGGGACTAGCCGAGAGACCCAGTACTTC
-	once	TRBV7-3	TRBJ2-2	CASSFAGRGTGELFF	TGTGCCAGCAGCTTTGCGGGGCGTGGAACCGGGGAGCTGTTTTTT
-	-	TRBV5-1	TRBJ2-7	CASSLSVTEYEQYF	TGCGCCAGCAGCTTGTCTGTTACAGAGTACGAGCAGTACTTC
TRBD1	once	TRBV28	TRBJ1-3	CASSYAGGTSGNTIYF	TGTGCCAGCAGTTATGCAGGGGGGACCTCTGGAAACACCATATATTTT
-	-	TRBV5-5	TRBJ2-3	CASSERPGLSTDTQYF	TGTGCCAGCAGCGAGCGTCCGGGACTCTCCACAGATACGCAGTATTTT
-	-	TRBV7-2	TRBJ2-7	CASSLYGQRDYEQYF	TGTGCCAGCAGCTTATATGGACAAAGAGACTACGAGCAGTACTTC
TRBD2	-	TRBV27	TRBJ2-7	CASSLFVGEGYEQYF	TGTGCCAGCAGTTTATTTGTCGGGGAGGGCTACGAGCAGTACTTC
-	few	TRBV5-6	TRBJ1-6	CASSLGSTPLHF	TGTGCCAGCAGCTTGGGTAGCACACCCCTCCACTTT
TRBD1	few	TRBV30	TRBJ2-7	CAWQETGTYEQYF	TGTGCCTGGCAAGAGACAGGGACCTACGAGCAGTACTTC
-	-	TRBV5-1	TRBJ2-3	CASTEAGTDTQYF	TGCGCCAGCACTGAGGCGGGCACAGATACGCAGTATTTT
TRBD1	-	TRBV7-2	TRBJ1-1	CASSYRQGTEAFF	TGTGCCAGCAGCTATAGACAGGGCACTGAAGCTTTCTTT
-	-	TRBV14	TRBJ1-1	CASSHVRTTLSSYTEAFF	TGTGCCAGCAGCCATGTGAGGACAACACTCAGTTCATACACTGAAGCTTTCTTT
-	-	TRBV5-4	TRBJ2-7	CASSFGGTYEQYF	TGTGCCAGCAGCTTCGGCGGGACCTACGAGCAGTACTTC
-	-	TRBV6-5	TRBJ1-2	CASSYEAGVTYGYTF	TGTGCCAGCAGTTACGAGGCGGGGGTCACTTATGGCTACACCTTC
-	-	TRBV6-6	TRBJ1-4	CASRNSHQGEKLFF	TGTGCCAGCAGAAACAGCCACCAAGGTGAAAAACTGTTTTTT
-	-	TRBV4-3	TRBJ1-2	CASSQDLGHYSYGYTF	TGCGCCAGCAGCCAAGATCTCGGACATTACTCCTATGGCTACACCTTC
-	-	TRBV10-3	TRBJ2-7	CAISESTAGKYEQYF	TGTGCCATCAGTGAGTCGACCGCAGGCAAGTACGAGCAGTACTTC
-	-	TRBV19	TRBJ2-3	CLAHTDTQYF	TGTTTAGCCCACACAGATACGCAGTATTTT
TRBD2	-	TRBV5-6	TRBJ2-3	CASSGALGGAGGDTQYF	TGTGCCAGCAGCGGGGCGTTGGGCGGGGCGGGGGGAGATACGCAGTATTTT
TRBD1	-	TRBV7-8	TRBJ2-5	CASSLGAGGKETQYF	TGTGCCAGCAGCTTAGGGGCAGGGGGTAAAGAGACCCAGTACTTC
-	-	TRBV7-9	TRBJ2-1	CASSFLAGYEQFF	TGTGCCAGCAGCTTTCTAGCTGGATATGAGCAGTTCTTC
TRBD2	-	TRBV2	TRBJ2-5	CASSGGSQETQYF	TGTGCCAGCTCCGGGGGGAGCCAAGAGACCCAGTACTTC